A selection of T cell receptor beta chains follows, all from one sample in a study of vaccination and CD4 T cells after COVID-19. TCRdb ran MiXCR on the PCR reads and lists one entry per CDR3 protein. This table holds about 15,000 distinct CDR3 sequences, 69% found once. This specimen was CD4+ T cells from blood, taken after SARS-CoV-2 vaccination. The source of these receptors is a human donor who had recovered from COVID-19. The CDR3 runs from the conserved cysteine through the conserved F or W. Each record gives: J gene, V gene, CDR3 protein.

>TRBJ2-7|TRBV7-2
CASSFSSGRAGEQYF
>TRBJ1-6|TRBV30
CAWSRGGRSYNSPLHF
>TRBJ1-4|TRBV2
CASSEGGATNEKLFF
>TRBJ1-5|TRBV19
CASSRWSSGGRQPQHF
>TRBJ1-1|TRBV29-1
CSVGSGLNTEAFF
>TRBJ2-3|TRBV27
CASSSPLRGDTQYF
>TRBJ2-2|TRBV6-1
CASNFRERGGELFF
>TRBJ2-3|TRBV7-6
CASSSGQREVTDTQYF
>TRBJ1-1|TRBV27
CASSPLGQSFAEAFF
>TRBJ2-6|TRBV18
CASTRLAGFSGANVLTF
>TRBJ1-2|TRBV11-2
CASSSPRHRYGYTF
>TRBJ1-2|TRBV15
CATTPGRNYGYTF
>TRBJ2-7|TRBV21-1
CASTLKTYEQYF
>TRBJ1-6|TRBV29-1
CSVGGGGNSPLHF
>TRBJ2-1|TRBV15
CATSRVKGGNEQFF
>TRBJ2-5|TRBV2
CASSRTTGLPQETQYF
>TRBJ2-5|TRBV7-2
CASSAEGTQYF
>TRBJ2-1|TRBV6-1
CASRGLAGGGGQFF
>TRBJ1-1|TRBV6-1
CATLQSLNTEAFF
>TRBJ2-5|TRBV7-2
CASSLLSQKETQYF
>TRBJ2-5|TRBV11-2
CASSLNGLFQETQYF
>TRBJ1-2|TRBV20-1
CSARGSGVRMTGFNYGYTF
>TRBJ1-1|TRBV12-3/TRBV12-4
CASSLGSGDTEAFF
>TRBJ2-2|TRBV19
CASSTRLAGKTGELFF
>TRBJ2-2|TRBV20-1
CSVPQGADGELFF
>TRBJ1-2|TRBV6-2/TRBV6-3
CASRQGGRGPGYTF
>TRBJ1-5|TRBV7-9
CASSLDAGSFSQPQHF
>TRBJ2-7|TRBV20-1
CSARTPGGMYEQYF
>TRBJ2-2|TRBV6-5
CASSSLGLVTGELFF
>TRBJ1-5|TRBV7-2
CASSFTGDSNQPQHF
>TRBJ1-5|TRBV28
CASTVSNQPQHF
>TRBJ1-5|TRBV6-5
CASSYSAGSGNQPQHF
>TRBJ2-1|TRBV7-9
CASSKEGLSYNEQFF
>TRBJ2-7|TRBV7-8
CASSQIGSHEQYF
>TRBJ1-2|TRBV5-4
CASSWGEGWGPLF